The clone carrying this T cell receptor beta chain was counted only a few times. What it binds is not known. This sample was taken from a study of beta chain features in type 1 diabetes. Study outcomes and limitations: Moderately but significantly shorter TCRB CDR3s were found in Type 1 diabetes patients in all four CD4+ subsets.

TCRB transcripts that were expressed got sequenced, as all of the isolated RNA had been reverse transcribed. Libraries were prepared by immunoSEQ multiplex PCR; TCRdb keeps only in-frame clonotypes and omits some of them. The sample consists of under 300,000 clones, approximately 14% of them appearing once. V lost 4 bases to trimming and J lost 3 bases; unmatched junction nucleotides: 9. Germline V gives CDR1 SEHNR, CDR2 FQNEAQ (reference sequence). The CDR3 runs 15 residues. The source material was naive CD4+ T cells from blood. The V gene is TRBV7-9, the J gene TRBJ2-7, with TRBD1 identical over 7 bases. The receptor's source is a man aged 25-40 years with type 1 diabetes. CDR3 loop: CASSSRPGTVYEQYF. CDR3 sequence (DNA): TGTGCCAGCAGCTCCCGCCCCGGGACAGTCTACGAGCAGTACTTC.